Reported below is one T cell receptor beta chain. The target antigen is unknown. From germline, CDR1 is MGHRA and CDR2 YSYEKL. The junction had 6 bases not matched to a gene; V was cut back by 0 bases and J by 0 bases. CDR3 length: 17 residues. Using immunoSEQ multiplex PCR, the repertoire was profiled, and TCRdb retains in-frame clones only, with some absent. The profile shows over 10,000 clones, roughly 70% of them singletons. The data stem from a study of chemoradiotherapy in HPV16-positive cancers. Broader study findings: Only a couple of HPV16-positive patients supplied the functional HPV-specificity definition. During treatment, candidate HPV-specific clones and E7-related motifs expanded in tumor.

The rearrangement joins TRBV4-1 to TRBJ2-5; TRBD2 aligns across 8 bases. The sequence was obtained from a human donor with HPV-associated anogenital cancer. Collection of the sample occurred from a patient who underwent chemoradiotherapy. The CDR3 loop is CASSQDPPSGYQETQYF. The CDR3 region has the DNA TGCGCCAGCAGCCAAGATCCCCCTAGCGGGTACCAAGAGACCCAGTACTTC.